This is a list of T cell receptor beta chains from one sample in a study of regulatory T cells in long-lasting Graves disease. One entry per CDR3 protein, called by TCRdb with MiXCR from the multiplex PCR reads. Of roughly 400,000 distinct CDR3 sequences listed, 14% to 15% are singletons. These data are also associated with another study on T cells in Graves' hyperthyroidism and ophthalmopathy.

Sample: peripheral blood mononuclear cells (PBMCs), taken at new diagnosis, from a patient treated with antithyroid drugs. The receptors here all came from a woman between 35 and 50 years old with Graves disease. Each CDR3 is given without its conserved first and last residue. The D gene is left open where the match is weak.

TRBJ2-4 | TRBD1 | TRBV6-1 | ASSEEQGARAKNIQY
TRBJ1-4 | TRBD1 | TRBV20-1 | SARNYRDRVNGKLF
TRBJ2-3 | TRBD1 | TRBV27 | ASSSRDRDTDTQY
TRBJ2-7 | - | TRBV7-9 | ASTGNSGYEQY
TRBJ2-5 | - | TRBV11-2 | ASSLEGEAQETQY
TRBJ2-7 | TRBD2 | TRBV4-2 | ASSQQTSGRHEQY
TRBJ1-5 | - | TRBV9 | ASGGANQPQH
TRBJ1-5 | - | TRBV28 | ASILQWGNQPQH
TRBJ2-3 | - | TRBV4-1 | ASSQDLSSVDTQY
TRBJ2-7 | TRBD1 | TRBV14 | ASSQGSRDRELEQY
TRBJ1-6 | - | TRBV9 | ASNQGNSPLH
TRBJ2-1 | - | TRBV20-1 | SARDARGSYNEQF
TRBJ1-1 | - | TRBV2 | ASSPESNTEAF
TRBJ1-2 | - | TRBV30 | AWSGTRNYGYT
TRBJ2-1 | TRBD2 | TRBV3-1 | ASSQDRFAGGGNEQF
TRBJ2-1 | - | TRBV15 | ATSRRATYNEQF
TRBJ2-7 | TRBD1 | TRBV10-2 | ASRFGQGRFEQY
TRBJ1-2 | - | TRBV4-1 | ASSQGGLEGYT
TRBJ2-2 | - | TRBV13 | ASSLGGDTGELF
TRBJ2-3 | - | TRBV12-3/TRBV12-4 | ASWGGKSTGTQY
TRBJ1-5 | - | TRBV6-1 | ASTTGSGNSNQPQH
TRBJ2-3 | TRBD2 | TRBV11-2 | ASSLMGTSGSLDTQY
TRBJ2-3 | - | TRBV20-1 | SAGVGGGTDTQY
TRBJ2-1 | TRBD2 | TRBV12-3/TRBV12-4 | ASSLVDQREDQF
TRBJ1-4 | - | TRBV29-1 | SVEGQGIEKLF
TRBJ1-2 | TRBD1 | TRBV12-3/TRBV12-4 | ASSLLGQGRDGYT
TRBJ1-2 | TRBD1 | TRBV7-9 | ASSLVTGTGYGYT
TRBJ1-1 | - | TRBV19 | ASTDQVNTEAF